The 15 T cell receptor beta chains below all came from one sample that was sequenced in a study of blood T cell repertoires in COVID-19 (dated by TCRdb to the early 2020s). Libraries were made using the immunoSEQ multiplex PCR assay. Entries here come from immuneACCESS through TCRdb and include only in-frame sequences with V and J called. Some clones fail to appear in such tables; in the studies checked, an unresolved V gene covers under half of the shortfall, and the cause of the remainder is unknown. The sample yields some 350,000 clones; about 90% were counted once. Jointly, the top ten make up approximately 5% of the sample. The sequenced material came from PBMCs or T cells enriched from blood (not recorded which). All receptors derive from a woman aged 25 to 39 who had recovered from COVID-19.

The V and J genes are TRBV24-1 and TRBJ2-1; a possible D gene is TRBD2 (6 bases). The CDR3 length is 13 residues. Trimming left V 4 bases short and J 13 bases short, with 16 bases between. CDR1 and CDR2 from the germline V gene are KGHDR and SFDVKD. CDR3 coding DNA: TGTGCCACCAGTGAATACCGGGAGTCGGAACAGTTCTTC. Residues: CATSEYRESEQFF.

The rearrangement uses TRBV5-1 and TRBJ1-2; 7 nucleotides line up with TRBD1. Trimming at V came to 0 bases and at J to 2 bases, leaving 4 bases not matched to a gene. The CDR3 runs 15 residues. Germline CDR1 reads SGHRS; CDR2 reads YFSETQ. The CDR3, as DNA: TGCGCCAGCAGCTTGGGACAGGGTGGGAACTATGGCTACACCTTC. Translation gives CASSLGQGGNYGYTF.

This clone has just a few counts. The CDR3 protein is CASSRTGMSEAFF. The CDR3 nucleotides read TGTGCCAGTAGTCGAACTGGTATGTCTGAAGCTTTCTTT. The V and J genes are TRBV19 and TRBJ1-1, with D uncertain. CDR3 size: 13 residues. Deletions cut 5 bases from V and 6 bases from J, with 13 bases between. From germline, CDR1 is LNHDA and CDR2 SQIVND (reference sequence).

The genes are TRBV5-3 and TRBJ1-2, with 8 bases identical to TRBD1. TRBV5-3 is sorted into the ORF group, with uncertain function. V lost 0 bases, J lost 6 bases, and 7 bases stayed unmatched. The CDR3 loop spans 15 amino acids. The CDR3 region is CARSLAETGVNGYTF. CDR3 in DNA: TGTGCCAGAAGCTTGGCCGAGACAGGGGTGAATGGCTACACCTTC.

The gene calls are TRBV2 and TRBJ1-2; a weak D match, TRBD1 (5 bases). There are 14 residues in the CDR3. Germline V lookup: CDR1 SNHLY, CDR2 FYNNEI. The V end lost 4 bases, the J end lost 8 bases, and 17 bases lay between the germline ends. CDR3 coding DNA: TGTGCCAGCAGTGCTGGCGGGAGGGGTGTAGGCTACACCTTC. Translated, it gives CASSAGGRGVGYTF.

This chain uses TRBV5-6 with TRBJ1-1, with D uncertain. From germline, CDR1 is SGHDT and CDR2 YYEEEE. There are 12 residues in the CDR3. Trimming shortened V by 2 bases and J by 10 bases, and 12 bases separated the two germline ends. CDR3 DNA sequence: TGTGCCAGCAGCTTCCGGGGTTGGTCAGCTTTCTTT. Translation: CASSFRGWSAFF.

The chain has TRBV28 and TRBJ1-5; the D is unclear. Germline V lookup: CDR1 MDHEN, CDR2 SYDVKM. This CDR3 region has 15 residues. Between the trimmed V and J ends, which lost 2 bases and 2 bases, there was a span of 10 bases. The CDR3 loop is CASSLRGVGNQPQHF. CDR3 nucleotides: TGTGCCAGCAGTTTACGGGGAGTAGGCAATCAGCCCCAGCATTTT. The variable domain in full, with the rest retrieved from reference TRBV28 and TRBJ1-5, is DVKVTQSSRYLVKRTGEKVFLECVQDMDHENMFWYRQDPGLGLRLIYFSYDVKMKEKGDIPEGYSVSREKKERFSLILESASTNQTSMYLCASSLRGVGNQPQHFGDGTRLSIL.

J is TRBJ2-3 and V is TRBV10-3; the D is unclear. CDR3 length: 12 amino acids. The germline V gene has CDR1 ENHRY and CDR2 SYGVKD. V was pared by 1 base and J by 6 bases, with 5 bases between. The CDR3 reads CAISEFRDTQYF. CDR3 in DNA: TGTGCCATCAGTGAGTTTCGGGATACGCAGTATTTT.

The chain uses TRBV5-6 and TRBJ1-2; 12 nucleotides match TRBD1. The CDR3 consists of 16 residues. Germline V CDR1 and CDR2: SGHDT, YYEEEE. Germline trimming cut 4 bases from V and 0 bases from J; bases unmatched to any gene: 4. In nucleotides, the CDR3 is TGTGCCAGCAGCCCAGGGACAGGGGGCACTAACTATGGCTACACCTTC. It translates to CASSPGTGGTNYGYTF.

This clone was found a few times. The chain links TRBV24-1 to TRBJ2-7; maybe TRBD2 (5 bases). Germline V gives CDR1 KGHDR, CDR2 SFDVKD. This CDR3 contains 15 residues. V lost 3 bases to trimming and J lost 2 bases, with 13 bases between them. The CDR3: CATSDERSGAYEQYF. DNA of the CDR3: TGTGCCACCAGTGATGAGCGGAGTGGCGCCTACGAGCAGTACTTC.

CDR3 DNA: TGTGCCAGCAGCTTCCCCGGGGCTAACTATGGCTACACCTTC. This gives the protein CASSFPGANYGYTF. The rearrangement joins TRBV5-5 to TRBJ1-2; D gene unclear. This CDR3 is built from 14 residues. Germline V gives CDR1 SGHKS, CDR2 YYEKEE (reference sequence). The V and J ends lost 2 bases and 0 bases respectively, with 8 bases between them.

This chain links TRBV20-1 with TRBJ2-7; D is undetermined. CDR3 length equals 9 residues. Between the trimmed V and J ends, which lost 6 bases and 4 bases, there was a span of 4 bases. Germline values: CDR1 DFQATT, CDR2 SNEGSKA (reference sequence). The CDR3, as DNA: TGCAGTGCAATATACGAGCAGTACTTC. Translated: CSAIYEQYF.

V is TRBV5-1 and J is TRBJ1-2, with 7 bases that match TRBD1. Germline assignment: CDR1 SGHRS and CDR2 YFSETQ. This CDR3 region has 14 residues. V lost 3 bases, J lost 3 bases, and 5 bases stayed unmatched. CDR3 residues: CASSSGTDYYGYTF. The CDR3 DNA is TGCGCCAGCAGCTCGGGGACAGACTACTATGGCTACACCTTC.

The chain carries TRBV12-3 or TRBV12-4 and TRBJ2-3; tentative D call: TRBD1 (5 bases). This CDR3 has 12 residues. Trimming left V 6 bases short and J 7 bases short, with 11 bases between. CDR3 sequence reads: CASSRDRNTQYF. DNA for the CDR3: TGTGCCAGCAGCCGCGACAGAAATACGCAGTATTTT.

The J gene is TRBJ1-4, the V gene TRBV19; D might be TRBD1 (6 bases). Germline loops: CDR1 LNHDA, CDR2 SQIVND (reference sequence). V was pared by 6 bases and J by 5 bases, with 19 bases between. This CDR3 contains 16 residues. The CDR3 reads CASRPIAGGYNEKLFF. The DNA of the CDR3 is TGTGCCAGTAGACCCATTGCGGGGGGCTACAATGAAAAACTGTTTTTT.